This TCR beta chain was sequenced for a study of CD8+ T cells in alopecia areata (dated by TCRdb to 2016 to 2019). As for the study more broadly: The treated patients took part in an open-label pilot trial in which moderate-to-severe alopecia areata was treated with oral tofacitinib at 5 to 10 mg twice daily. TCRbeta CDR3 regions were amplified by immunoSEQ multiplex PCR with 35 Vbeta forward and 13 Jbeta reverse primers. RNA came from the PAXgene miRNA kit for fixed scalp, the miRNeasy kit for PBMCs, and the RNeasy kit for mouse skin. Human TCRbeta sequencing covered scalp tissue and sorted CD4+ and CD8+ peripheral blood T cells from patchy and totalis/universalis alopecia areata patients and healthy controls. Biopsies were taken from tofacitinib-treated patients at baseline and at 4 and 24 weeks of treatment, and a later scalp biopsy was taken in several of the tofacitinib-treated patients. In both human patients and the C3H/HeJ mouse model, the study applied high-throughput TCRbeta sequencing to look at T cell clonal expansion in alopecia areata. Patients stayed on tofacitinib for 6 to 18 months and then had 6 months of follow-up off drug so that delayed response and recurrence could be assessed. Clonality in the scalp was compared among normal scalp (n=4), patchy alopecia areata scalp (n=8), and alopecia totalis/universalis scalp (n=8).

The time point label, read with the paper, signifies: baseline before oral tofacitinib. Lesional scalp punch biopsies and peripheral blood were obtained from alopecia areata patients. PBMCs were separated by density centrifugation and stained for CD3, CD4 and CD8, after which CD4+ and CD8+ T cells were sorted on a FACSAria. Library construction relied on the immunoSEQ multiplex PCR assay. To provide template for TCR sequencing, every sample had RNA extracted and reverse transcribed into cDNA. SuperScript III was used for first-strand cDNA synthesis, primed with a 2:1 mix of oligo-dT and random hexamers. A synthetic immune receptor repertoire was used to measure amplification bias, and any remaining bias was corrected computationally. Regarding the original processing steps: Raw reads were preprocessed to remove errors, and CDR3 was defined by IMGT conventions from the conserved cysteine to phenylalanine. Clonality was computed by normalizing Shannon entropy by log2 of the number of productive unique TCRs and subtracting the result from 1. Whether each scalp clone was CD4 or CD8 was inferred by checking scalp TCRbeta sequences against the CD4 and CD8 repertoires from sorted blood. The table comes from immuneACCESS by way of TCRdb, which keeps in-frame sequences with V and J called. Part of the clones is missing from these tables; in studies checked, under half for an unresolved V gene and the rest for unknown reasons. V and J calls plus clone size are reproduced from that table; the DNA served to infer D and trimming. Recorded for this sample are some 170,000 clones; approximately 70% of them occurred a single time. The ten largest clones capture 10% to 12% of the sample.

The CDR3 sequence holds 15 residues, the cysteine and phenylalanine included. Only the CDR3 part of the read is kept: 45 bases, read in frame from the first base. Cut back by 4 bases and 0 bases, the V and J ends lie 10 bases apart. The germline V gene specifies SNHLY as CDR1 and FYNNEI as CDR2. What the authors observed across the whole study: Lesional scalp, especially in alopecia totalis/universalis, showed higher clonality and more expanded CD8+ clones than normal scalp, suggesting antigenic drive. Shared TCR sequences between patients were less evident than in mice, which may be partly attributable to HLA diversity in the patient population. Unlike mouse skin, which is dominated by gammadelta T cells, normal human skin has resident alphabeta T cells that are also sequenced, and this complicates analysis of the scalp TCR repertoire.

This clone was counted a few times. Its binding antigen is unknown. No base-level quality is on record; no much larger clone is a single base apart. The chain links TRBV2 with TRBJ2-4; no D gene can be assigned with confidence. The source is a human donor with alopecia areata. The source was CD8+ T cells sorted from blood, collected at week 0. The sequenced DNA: TGTGCCAGCAGTGGTGCAGACCTAGCCAAAAACATTCAGTACTTC. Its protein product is CASSGADLAKNIQYF.